Below, 4 T cell receptor beta chains from the same sample are listed, as sequenced in a study of T cells in Graves' hyperthyroidism and ophthalmopathy. Amplified TCR beta CDR3 regions came from RNA transcripts. TCR CDR3 underwent first-round RT-PCR with the HTBI primer set. TCRdb itself ran the multiplex PCR reads through MiXCR, one entry per CDR3 protein. The sample has 550,000 to 700,000 distinct CDR3 sequences, about 14% seen once. The sample consisted of blood. Receptor source: a woman between 40 and 50 years old with Graves' ophthalmopathy.

This chain connects TRBV4-2 to TRBJ2-7, with 8 bases aligning to TRBD2. CDR3 length equals 17 residues. Germline trimming cut 0 bases from V and 0 bases from J; bases unmatched to any gene: 7. Germline assignment: CDR1 LGHNA and CDR2 YNFKEQ. This chain's CDR3 is CASSQDPSGSSSYEQYF. The CDR3 DNA reads as TGTGCCAGCAGCCAAGATCCCAGCGGGAGCAGCTCCTACGAGCAGTACTTC.

This clonotype was seen at least ten times. This rearrangement joins TRBV7-8 to TRBJ2-5; D ambiguous. From germline, CDR1 is SGHVS and CDR2 FQNEAQ. The CDR3 covers 14 residues. V lost 1 base and J lost 4, with 10 bases in between. CDR3 sequence: CASSLDTERETQYF. The CDR3 DNA follows: TGTGCCAGCAGCTTAGACACAGAAAGAGAGACCCAGTACTTC. Supplemented by reference TRBV7-8 and TRBJ2-5, the full variable domain reads GAGVSQSPRYKVAKRGQDVALRCDPISGHVSLFWYQQALGQGPEFLTYFQNEAQLDKSGLPSDRFFAERPEGSVSTLKIQRTQQEDSAVYLCASSLDTERETQYFGPGTRLLVL.

The sample holds many counts of this clonotype. This chain connects TRBV28 to TRBJ2-5, with TRBD2 matching 12 bases. The ends lost 2 bases at V and 5 bases at J; junction bases unmatched: 6. Germline V gene sequence: CDR1 MDHEN, CDR2 SYDVKM. This CDR3 is 16 amino acids long. The CDR3 DNA reads as TGTGCCAGCAGTTTAGGGCTAGCGGGAGGGCCGGAGACCCAGTACTTC. Translation: CASSLGLAGGPETQYF.

This clonotype has a count of ten or more. The rearrangement joins TRBV7-8 to TRBJ2-7; D not certain. The germline gives CDR1 SGHVS, CDR2 FQNEAQ. This CDR3 is 13 amino acids long. V shed 4 bases and J shed 2 bases, with 9 bases lying between them. The CDR3 DNA is TGTGCCAGCAGCTCACCCCCGACCTACGAGCAGTACTTC. Protein: CASSSPPTYEQYF.